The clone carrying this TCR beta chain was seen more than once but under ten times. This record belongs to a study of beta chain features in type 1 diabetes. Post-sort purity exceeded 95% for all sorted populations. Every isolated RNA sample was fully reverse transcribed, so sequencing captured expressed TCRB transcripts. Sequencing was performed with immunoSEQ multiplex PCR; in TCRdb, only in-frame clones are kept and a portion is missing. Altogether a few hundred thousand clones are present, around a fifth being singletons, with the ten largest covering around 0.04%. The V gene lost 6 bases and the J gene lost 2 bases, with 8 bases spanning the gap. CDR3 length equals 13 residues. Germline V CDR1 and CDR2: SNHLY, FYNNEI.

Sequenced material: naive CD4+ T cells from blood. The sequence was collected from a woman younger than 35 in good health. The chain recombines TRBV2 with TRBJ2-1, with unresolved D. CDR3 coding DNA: TGTGCCAGCAGCGCTACCCCCTACAATGAGCAGTTCTTC. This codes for CASSATPYNEQFF.